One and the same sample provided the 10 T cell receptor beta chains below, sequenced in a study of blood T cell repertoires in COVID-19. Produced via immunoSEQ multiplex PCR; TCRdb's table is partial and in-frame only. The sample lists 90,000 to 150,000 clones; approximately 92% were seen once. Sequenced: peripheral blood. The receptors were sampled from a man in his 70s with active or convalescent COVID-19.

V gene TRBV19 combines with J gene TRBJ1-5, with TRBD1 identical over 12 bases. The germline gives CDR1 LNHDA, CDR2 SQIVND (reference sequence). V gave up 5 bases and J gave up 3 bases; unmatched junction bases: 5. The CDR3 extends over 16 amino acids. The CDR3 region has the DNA TGTGCCAGTAGTCCGGGACAGGGGGCACCCAATCAGCCCCAGCATTTT. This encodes CASSPGQGAPNQPQHF.

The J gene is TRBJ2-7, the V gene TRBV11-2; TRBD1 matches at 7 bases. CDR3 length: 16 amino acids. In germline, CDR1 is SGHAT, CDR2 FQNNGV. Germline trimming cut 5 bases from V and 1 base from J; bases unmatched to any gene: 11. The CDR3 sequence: CASSLPPGTVSYEQYF. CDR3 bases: TGTGCCAGCAGCCTACCCCCCGGGACAGTGTCCTACGAGCAGTACTTC. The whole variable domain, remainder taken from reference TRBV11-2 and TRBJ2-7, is EAGVAQSPRYKIIEKRQSVAFWCNPISGHATLYWYQQILGQGPKLLIQFQNNGVVDDSQLPKDRFSAERLKGVDSTLKIQPAKLEDSAVYLCASSLPPGTVSYEQYFGPGTRLTVT.

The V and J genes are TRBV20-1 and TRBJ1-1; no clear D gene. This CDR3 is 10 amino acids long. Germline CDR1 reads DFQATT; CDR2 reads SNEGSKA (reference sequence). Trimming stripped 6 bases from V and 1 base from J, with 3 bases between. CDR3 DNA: TGCAGTGCCAAGAACACTGAAGCTTTCTTT. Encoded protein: CSAKNTEAFF.

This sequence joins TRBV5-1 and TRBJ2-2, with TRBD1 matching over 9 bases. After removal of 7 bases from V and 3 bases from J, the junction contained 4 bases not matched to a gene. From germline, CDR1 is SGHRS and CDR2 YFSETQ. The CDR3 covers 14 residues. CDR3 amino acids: CASSQGADTGELFF. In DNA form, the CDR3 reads TGCGCCAGCTCACAGGGGGCGGACACCGGGGAGCTGTTTTTT.

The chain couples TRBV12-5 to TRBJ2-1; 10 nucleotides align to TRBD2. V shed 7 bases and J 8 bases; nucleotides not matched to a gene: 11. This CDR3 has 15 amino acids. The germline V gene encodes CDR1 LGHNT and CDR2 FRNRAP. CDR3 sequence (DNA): TGTGCTAGTGACCTTCTGAGCGGGAGGGCCCATGAGCAGTTCTTC. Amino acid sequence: CASDLLSGRAHEQFF.

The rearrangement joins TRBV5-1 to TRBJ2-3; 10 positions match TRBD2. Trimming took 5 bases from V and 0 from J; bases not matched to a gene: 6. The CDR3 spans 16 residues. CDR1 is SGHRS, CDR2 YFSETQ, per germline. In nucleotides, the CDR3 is TGCGCCAGCAGTCCACTAGCGGGATCCAGCACAGATACGCAGTATTTT. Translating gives CASSPLAGSSTDTQYF.

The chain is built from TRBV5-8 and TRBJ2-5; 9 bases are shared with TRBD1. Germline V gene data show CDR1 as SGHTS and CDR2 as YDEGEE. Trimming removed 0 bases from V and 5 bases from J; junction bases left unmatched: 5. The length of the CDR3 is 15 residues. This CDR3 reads CASSLEQGARETQYF. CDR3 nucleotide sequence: TGTGCCAGCAGCTTGGAACAGGGGGCCCGGGAGACCCAGTACTTC. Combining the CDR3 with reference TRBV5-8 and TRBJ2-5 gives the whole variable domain EAGVTQSPTHLIKTRGQQATLRCSPISGHTSVYWYQQALGLGLQFLLWYDEGEERNRGNFPPRFSGRQFPNYSSELNVNALELEDSALYLCASSLEQGARETQYFGPGTRLLVL.

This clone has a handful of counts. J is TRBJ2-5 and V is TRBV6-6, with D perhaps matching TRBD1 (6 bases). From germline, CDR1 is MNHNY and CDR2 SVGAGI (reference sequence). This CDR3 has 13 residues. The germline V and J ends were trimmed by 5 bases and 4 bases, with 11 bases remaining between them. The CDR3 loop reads CASSRGHGETQYF. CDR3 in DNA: TGTGCCAGCAGTCGGGGACATGGAGAGACCCAGTACTTC.

In DNA form, the CDR3 reads TGCGCCAGCAGCTTGGAGGGACAGGGCTTCTACGAGCAGTACTTC. It translates to CASSLEGQGFYEQYF. The chain is built from TRBV5-1 and TRBJ2-7, with 9 bases identical to TRBD1. Germline V gives CDR1 SGHRS, CDR2 YFSETQ. Trimming cost V 0 bases and J 3 bases; bases outside gene matches: 4. This CDR3 contains 15 residues.

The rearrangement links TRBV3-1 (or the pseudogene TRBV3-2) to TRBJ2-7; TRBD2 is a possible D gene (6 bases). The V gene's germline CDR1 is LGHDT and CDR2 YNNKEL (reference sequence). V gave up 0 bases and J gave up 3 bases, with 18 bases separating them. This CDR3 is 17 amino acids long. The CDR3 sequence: CASSQEIGDWTNYEQYF. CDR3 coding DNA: TGTGCCAGCAGCCAAGAAATAGGGGACTGGACTAACTACGAGCAGTACTTC.